These 7 T cell receptor beta chains were sequenced from one sample in a study of blood T cell repertoires in COVID-19. TCRdb keeps only in-frame clones here, not all; method: immunoSEQ multiplex PCR. Among about 140,000 clones, approximately 84% were seen once, and the ten largest hold about 1.9%. Material: peripheral blood. The source is a woman aged 60-70 years with acute or convalescent COVID-19.

The rearrangement uses TRBV27 and TRBJ1-4; D remains ambiguous. This CDR3 spans 15 amino acids. Germline lookup yields CDR1 MNHEY and CDR2 SMNVEV (reference sequence). Between the trimmed V and J ends, which lost 4 bases and 5 bases, there was a span of 14 bases. CDR3 DNA sequence: TGTGCCAGCAGTTCGGACCGTTCGGGAAATGAAAAACTGTTTTTT. It specifies CASSSDRSGNEKLFF.

This clone has more than one count but fewer than ten. The genes are TRBV5-6 and TRBJ1-5; D remains ambiguous. The V end lost 0 bases, the J end lost 3 bases, and 7 bases lay between the germline ends. Germline V gene lookup returns CDR1 SGHDT and CDR2 YYEEEE. The CDR3 loop spans 14 amino acids. The CDR3 spells CASSLASVNQPQHF. The CDR3 DNA sequence: TGTGCCAGCAGCTTGGCTTCGGTCAATCAGCCCCAGCATTTT.

This clone came up a few times. DNA for the CDR3: TGTGCCAGCAGCCCGACTAGGAACAATGAGCAGTTCTTC. This encodes CASSPTRNNEQFF. This chain uses TRBV12-3 or TRBV12-4 with TRBJ2-1, with D possibly TRBD2 on 6 matching bases. The V gene lost 6 bases and the J gene lost 5 bases, with 11 bases spanning the gap. The CDR3 runs to 13 residues.

The V call is TRBV6-5, the J call TRBJ2-3, with 7 bases matching TRBD1. The CDR3 is 15 amino acids. Trimming removed 4 bases from V and 1 base from J; junction bases left unmatched: 5. CDR1 MNHEY and CDR2 SVGAGI come from the germline V gene. CDR3 loop: CASSSWTGGTDTQYF. DNA for the CDR3: TGTGCCAGCAGTTCTTGGACAGGCGGCACAGATACGCAGTATTTT.

The chain links TRBV10-3 to TRBJ2-7; 11 bases line up with TRBD1. Germline CDR1 is ENHRY and CDR2 is SYGVKD. This CDR3 is built from 18 residues. V gave up 6 bases and J gave up 2 bases; unmatched junction bases: 15. The CDR3 DNA reads TGTGCCATCAGCGCCGGGACAGGGGGGATAGCGGGAACCTACGAGCAGTACTTC. This translates into CAISAGTGGIAGTYEQYF.

The genes are TRBV27 and TRBJ2-2; 8 bases are shared with TRBD2. Germline loops: CDR1 MNHEY, CDR2 SMNVEV (reference sequence). Trimming removed 1 base from V and 2 bases from J; junction bases left unmatched: 3. The length of the CDR3 is 16 residues. CDR3 in amino acids: CASSLYGRANTGELFF. The CDR3 bases are TGTGCCAGCAGTTTATACGGGAGGGCCAACACCGGGGAGCTGTTTTTT.

V usage is TRBV19 and J usage is TRBJ2-6; a possible D gene is TRBD2 (6 bases). V lost 3 bases and J lost 0, with 6 bases in between. Germline V lookup: CDR1 LNHDA, CDR2 SQIVND (reference sequence). This CDR3 spans 15 amino acids. CDR3 region: CASSMEGSGANVLTF. For the CDR3, the DNA is TGTGCCAGTAGTATGGAGGGCTCTGGGGCCAACGTCCTGACTTTC.